This paragraph reports one T cell receptor beta chain. Authors' processing steps: Cell counts per sample came from amplifying reference gene primers. Sequencing used immunoSEQ multiplex PCR; TCRdb keeps in-frame clones, though not all of them. D and trimming come from the DNA, and the V and J calls and clone size come from that table. The table includes around 180,000 clones, about 83% detected once. The source of the sample is a study of blood T cell repertoires in COVID-19. V gave up 0 bases and J gave up 11 bases, with 14 bases separating them. The CDR3 is 13 amino acids. The germline V gene has CDR1 SGDLS and CDR2 YYNGEE.

The sequence was collected from a woman in her 30s who had recovered from COVID-19. Sequenced material: PBMCs or T cells enriched from blood (not recorded which). V usage is TRBV9 and J usage is TRBJ1-1; weak D call: TRBD1 (5 bases). CDR3 DNA sequence: TGTGCCAGCAGCGTAGCGGGGGAGGGTAGGGCTTTCTTT. Translated, it gives CASSVAGEGRAFF.